These 24 T cell receptor beta chains originate from one sample sequenced in a study of PD-1 blockade in mismatch repair-deficient tumors. Data came from immunoSEQ multiplex PCR; TCRdb stores just in-frame clones and leaves some out. Of roughly 34,000 clones in the sample, 80% were seen once. The specimen was PBMCs, collected roughly 6 weeks after starting pembrolizumab. The receptors come from an adult with mismatch repair-deficient cancer.

This clone was detected only once. The CDR3 nucleotides are TGTGCCAGCAAGACGGGCGGGGTGTGGACCCAGTACTTC. Translated, it gives CASKTGGVWTQYF. The rearrangement links TRBV28 to TRBJ2-5; TRBD2 might be the D (6 bases). The CDR3 consists of 13 residues. Germline V gene lookup returns CDR1 MDHEN and CDR2 SYDVKM. Trimming shortened V by 7 bases and J by 7 bases, and 16 bases separated the two germline ends.

The chain couples TRBV5-1 to TRBJ2-7, with TRBD1 identical over 11 bases. The CDR3 has 15 residues. Germline-derived CDR1 and CDR2 are SGHRS and YFSETQ. With V trimmed by 4 bases and J by 2 bases, 5 bases remained unmatched. The CDR3 bases are TGCGCCAGCAGCCCAGGGACAGGGGGTGCCTACGAGCAGTACTTC. Amino acid sequence: CASSPGTGGAYEQYF.

The chain carries TRBV28 and TRBJ2-7, with TRBD1 identical over 7 bases. V shed 5 bases and J 3 bases; nucleotides not matched to a gene: 10. CDR3 length: 15 amino acids. The germline V gene has CDR1 MDHEN and CDR2 SYDVKM. The CDR3 loop reads CASSTTGLSHYEQYF. DNA for the CDR3: TGTGCCAGCAGTACGACAGGGCTTAGCCACTACGAGCAGTACTTC.

The CDR3 sequence: CASSGGLAGGGEQYF. The CDR3 DNA follows: TGTGCCAGCAGCGGGGGACTAGCGGGAGGTGGCGAGCAGTACTTC. The chain has TRBV5-6 and TRBJ2-7; TRBD2 matches at 15 bases. This CDR3 spans 15 amino acids. V shed 4 bases and J 6 bases; nucleotides not matched to a gene: 5. Germline V gives CDR1 SGHDT, CDR2 YYEEEE. Looking up the rest from reference TRBV5-6 and TRBJ2-7 gives the full variable domain: DAGVTQSPTHLIKTRGQQVTLRCSPKSGHDTVSWYQQALGQGPQFIFQYYEEEERQRGNFPDRFSGHQFPNYSSELNVNALLLGDSALYLCASSGGLAGGGEQYFGPGTRLTVT.

The sample holds a few counts of this clone. This chain links TRBV27 with TRBJ2-7; 11 bases agree with TRBD2. CDR3 length equals 15 residues. Per the germline V gene, CDR1 is MNHEY and CDR2 is SMNVEV (reference sequence). The V gene end was trimmed by 6 bases and the J gene end by 3 bases; junction bases not matched to a gene: 7. The CDR3 region is CASRLAGGPGYEQYF. The CDR3 DNA is TGTGCCAGCAGATTAGCGGGAGGGCCTGGCTACGAGCAGTACTTC.

The chain is built from TRBV2 and TRBJ2-1, with 9 bases aligning to TRBD2. Germline lookup yields CDR1 SNHLY and CDR2 FYNNEI. The CDR3 sequence is 17 residues long. The J segment lost 0 bases and the V segment lost 10 bases, leaving 13 bases of the junction unmatched. Here the CDR3 reads CATQRGAGGNSYNEQFF. CDR3 sequence (DNA): TGTGCCACCCAGAGGGGGGCGGGAGGGAACTCCTACAATGAGCAGTTCTTC.

The chain has TRBV6-1 and TRBJ2-5, with 7 bases matching TRBD1. CDR1 and CDR2 from the germline V gene are MNHNS and SASEGT. Unmatched junction bases numbered 6, after V lost 3 bases and J lost 5 bases. The CDR3 totals 14 residues. CDR3 in DNA: TGTGCCAGCAGTGAGATAGGGGGCGTTGAGACCCAGTACTTC. Its protein product is CASSEIGGVETQYF.

The genes are TRBV9 and TRBJ1-1; D call uncertain. Trimming cost V 0 bases and J 4 bases, with 7 bases left between them. The CDR3 is made up of 13 amino acids. Looked up from germline, CDR1 is SGDLS and CDR2 is YYNGEE. This chain's CDR3 is CASSVVSGTEAFF. The CDR3 DNA follows: TGTGCCAGCAGCGTAGTAAGCGGCACTGAAGCTTTCTTT. Looking up the rest from reference TRBV9 and TRBJ1-1 gives the full variable domain: DSGVTQTPKHLITATGQRVTLRCSPRSGDLSVYWYQQSLDQGLQFLIQYYNGEERAKGNILERFSAQQFPDLHSELNLSSLELGDSALYFCASSVVSGTEAFFGQGTRLTVV.

Here the CDR3 reads CASSWGQGGSLYF. CDR3 sequence (DNA): TGTGCCAGCAGTTGGGGACAGGGGGGGAGTTTGTATTTT. This rearrangement joins TRBV27 to TRBJ2-3, with 11 bases that match TRBD1. Germline assignment: CDR1 MNHEY and CDR2 SMNVEV (reference sequence). V shed 4 bases and J 14 bases; nucleotides not matched to a gene: 8. The CDR3 spans 13 residues.

This clone has a handful of counts. The chain carries TRBV11-2 and TRBJ2-7; 8 bases are shared with TRBD2. With 5 bases clipped from V and 5 bases from J, the junction kept 11 bases outside the gene matches. CDR1 and CDR2 (germline): SGHAT, FQNNGV. The CDR3 is 15 amino acids. CDR3 sequence: CASSHPGGPDHEQYF. Written as DNA, the CDR3 is TGTGCCAGCAGCCACCCGGGAGGGCCCGACCACGAGCAGTACTTC.

The J gene is TRBJ1-3, the V gene TRBV11-2; D gene ambiguous. V lost 5 bases and J 0 bases, leaving 11 bases between the germline ends. This CDR3 is 15 amino acids long. Germline V lookup: CDR1 SGHAT, CDR2 FQNNGV. CDR3 bases: TGTGCCAGCAGCCAGGATGGTAGCTCTGGAAACACCATATATTTT. Residues: CASSQDGSSGNTIYF.

The chain combines TRBV7-9 with TRBJ2-3, with TRBD2 identical over 8 bases. Trimming at V came to 4 bases and at J to 6 bases, leaving 21 bases not matched to a gene. The CDR3 is 19 residues long. Per germline, CDR1 SEHNR and CDR2 FQNEAQ (reference sequence). CDR3 bases: TGTGCCAGCAGCTCATTGGGGTCGGGGCGGGAGGCGTTTGGTGATACGCAGTATTTT. Protein: CASSSLGSGREAFGDTQYF.

The chain links TRBV6-5 to TRBJ2-5; tentative D call: TRBD1 (6 bases). V dropped 8 bases and J dropped 5 bases, with 15 bases sitting between them. The CDR3 sequence is 13 residues long. Germline-derived CDR1 and CDR2 are MNHEY and SVGAGI. CDR3 sequence: CASHRAGGETQYF. The CDR3 nucleotides are TGTGCCAGCCACAGGGCGGGTGGGGAGACCCAGTACTTC.

The chain is built from TRBV5-5 and TRBJ1-1, with 7 bases lining up with TRBD1. The V gene end was trimmed by 1 base and the J gene end by 4 bases; junction bases not matched to a gene: 4. The CDR3 runs 14 residues. Per germline, CDR1 SGHKS and CDR2 YYEKEE (reference sequence). CDR3 sequence (DNA): TGTGCCAGCAGCTTGTACCCAGGGGGCACTGAAGCTTTCTTT. Translation: CASSLYPGGTEAFF.

The rearrangement uses TRBV28 and TRBJ1-2; a weak D match, TRBD1 (6 bases). The CDR3 is 14 amino acids. Deletions cut 4 bases from V and 0 bases from J, with 9 bases between. CDR1 MDHEN and CDR2 SYDVKM come from the germline V gene. CDR3 amino acids: CASSWGQSNYGYTF. CDR3 nucleotides: TGTGCCAGCAGTTGGGGGCAGTCTAACTATGGCTACACCTTC.

The gene calls are TRBV6-1 and TRBJ2-1; 8 bases are a match to TRBD2. The V and J ends lost 2 bases and 7 bases, in that order; junction bases with no gene match: 7. The CDR3 spans 15 residues. Germline CDR1 reads MNHNS; CDR2 reads SASEGT. CDR3 coding DNA: TGTGCCAGCAGTGAAATCAAGCGGGAGTGGAATGAGCAGTTCTTC. This translates into CASSEIKREWNEQFF.

This chain joins TRBV5-1 and TRBJ2-1; 10 positions agree with TRBD2. Looked up from germline, CDR1 is SGHRS and CDR2 is YFSETQ. The CDR3 totals 16 residues. V was clipped by 3 bases and J by 4 bases; unmatched bases: 7. CDR3: CASSYVTSGDYNEQFF. The CDR3 DNA reads TGCGCCAGCAGCTACGTTACTAGCGGGGATTACAATGAGCAGTTCTTC.

The gene calls are TRBV12-5 and TRBJ1-2; D call uncertain. Trimming removed 0 bases from V and 6 bases from J, with 17 bases in between. Germline V gene data show CDR1 as LGHNT and CDR2 as FRNRAP. This CDR3 contains 16 residues. The CDR3 coding sequence is TGTGCTAGTGGTTTGGTACCCCCCGGGGAGAGGGATGGCTACACCTTC. Protein sequence: CASGLVPPGERDGYTF. Full variable domain (rest looked up from reference TRBV12-5 and TRBJ1-2): DARVTQTPRHKVTEMGQEVTMRCQPILGHNTVFWYRQTMMQGLELLAYFRNRAPLDDSGMPKDRFSAEMPDATLATLKIQPSEPRDSAVYFCASGLVPPGERDGYTFGSGTRLTVV.

J is TRBJ1-2 and V is TRBV5-1; D gene ambiguous. CDR3 size: 14 residues. Germline-derived CDR1 and CDR2 are SGHRS and YFSETQ. V lost 1 base, J lost 0 bases, and 7 bases lay in between. Here the CDR3 reads CASSLPGTNYGYTF. The CDR3 DNA sequence: TGCGCCAGCAGCTTGCCAGGAACTAACTATGGCTACACCTTC.

This clone was found a few times. The chain links TRBV27 to TRBJ2-7; D is unclear. The CDR3 spans 13 residues. Germline V gene lookup returns CDR1 MNHEY and CDR2 SMNVEV (reference sequence). V lost 3 bases and J lost 0, with 6 bases in between. This CDR3 reads CASSFLRSYEQYF. The CDR3 bases are TGTGCCAGCAGTTTCTTGCGCTCCTACGAGCAGTACTTC.

V is TRBV2 and J is TRBJ1-5, with D possibly being TRBD1 (6 bases). From germline, CDR1 is SNHLY and CDR2 FYNNEI. The CDR3 is 14 residues long. V was clipped by 7 bases and J by 1 base, with 11 bases between them. The CDR3 coding sequence is TGTGCCAGCATCGGGGGGGCAAGCAATCAGCCCCAGCATTTT. Amino acid sequence: CASIGGASNQPQHF.

The V gene is TRBV19, the J gene TRBJ2-2; 8 nucleotides line up with TRBD2. Germline CDR1 and CDR2: LNHDA and SQIVND (reference sequence). This CDR3 is built from 15 residues. V lost 4 bases to trimming and J lost 5 bases; unmatched junction nucleotides: 6. The DNA for the CDR3 is TGTGCCAGTAGTAGGGGACTAGTAAGGACCGGGGAGCTGTTTTTT. Protein product: CASSRGLVRTGELFF.

This clone was seen a few times. This chain links TRBV27 with TRBJ2-7, with 11 bases lining up with TRBD2. CDR3 size: 15 residues. J lost 0 bases, V lost 6 bases, and 4 bases had no gene match. From germline, CDR1 is MNHEY and CDR2 SMNVEV (reference sequence). This CDR3 is CASRTGTSGSYEQYF. The CDR3 DNA sequence: TGTGCCAGCAGAACCGGGACTAGCGGCTCCTACGAGCAGTACTTC.

V and J are TRBV6-5 and TRBJ1-2; possibly TRBD1 for D (5 bases). Germline V gene sequence: CDR1 MNHEY, CDR2 SVGAGI. This CDR3 contains 15 residues. Trimming removed 0 bases at V and 3 bases at J, with 11 bases between. The DNA of the CDR3 is TGTGCCAGCAGTTACTCGGGCAGGGCGGACTATGGCTACACCTTC. It translates to CASSYSGRADYGYTF.